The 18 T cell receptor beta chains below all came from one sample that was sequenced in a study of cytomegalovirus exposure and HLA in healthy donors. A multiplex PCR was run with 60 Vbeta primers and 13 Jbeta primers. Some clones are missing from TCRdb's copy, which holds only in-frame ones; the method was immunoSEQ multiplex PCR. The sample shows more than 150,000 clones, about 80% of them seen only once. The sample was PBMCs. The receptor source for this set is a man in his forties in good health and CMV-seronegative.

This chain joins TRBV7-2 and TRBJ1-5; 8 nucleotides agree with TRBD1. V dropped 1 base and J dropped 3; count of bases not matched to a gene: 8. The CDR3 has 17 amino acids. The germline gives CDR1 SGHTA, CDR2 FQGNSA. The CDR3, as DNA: TGTGCCAGCAGCTTAGGACGCAGGACAGGGAACAATCAGCCCCAGCATTTT. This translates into CASSLGRRTGNNQPQHF.

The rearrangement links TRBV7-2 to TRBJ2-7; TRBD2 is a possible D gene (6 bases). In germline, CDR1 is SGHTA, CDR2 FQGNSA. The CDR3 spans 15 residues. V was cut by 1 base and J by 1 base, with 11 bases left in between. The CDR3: CASSLEQTRSYEQYF. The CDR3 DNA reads TGTGCCAGCAGCTTAGAGCAGACTAGATCCTACGAGCAGTACTTC.

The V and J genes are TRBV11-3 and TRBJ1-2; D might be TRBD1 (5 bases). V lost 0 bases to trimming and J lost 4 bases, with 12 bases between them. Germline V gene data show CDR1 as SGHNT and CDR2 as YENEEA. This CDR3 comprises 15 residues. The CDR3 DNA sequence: TGTGCCAGCAGCTTAGACAGGGTCGGGGGCTATGGCTACACCTTC. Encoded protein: CASSLDRVGGYGYTF.

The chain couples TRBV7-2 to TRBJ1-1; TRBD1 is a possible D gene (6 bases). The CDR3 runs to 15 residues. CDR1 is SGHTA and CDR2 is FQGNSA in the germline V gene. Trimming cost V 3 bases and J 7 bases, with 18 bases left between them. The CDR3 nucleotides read TGTGCCAGCAGCTTGCCCCCGACAGGTAGAAGTGAAGCTTTCTTT. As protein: CASSLPPTGRSEAFF.

CDR3: CASSAIAGAYNEQFF. In nucleotides, the CDR3 is TGTGCCAGCAGTGCGATAGCGGGAGCCTACAATGAGCAGTTCTTC. The rearrangement joins TRBV6-1 to TRBJ2-1, with 9 positions matching TRBD2. The CDR3 totals 15 residues. Unmatched junction bases numbered 3, after V lost 4 bases and J lost 2 bases. Germline V gene lookup returns CDR1 MNHNS and CDR2 SASEGT.

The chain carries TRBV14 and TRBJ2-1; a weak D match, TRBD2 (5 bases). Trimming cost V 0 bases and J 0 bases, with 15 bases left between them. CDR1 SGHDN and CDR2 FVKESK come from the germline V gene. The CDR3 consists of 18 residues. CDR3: CASSQDRGSSNSYNEQFF. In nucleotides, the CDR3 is TGTGCCAGCAGCCAAGATCGCGGGTCGTCTAACTCCTACAATGAGCAGTTCTTC. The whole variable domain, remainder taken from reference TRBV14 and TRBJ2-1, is EAGVTQFPSHSVIEKGQTVTLRCDPISGHDNLYWYRRVMGKEIKFLLHFVKESKQDESGMPNNRFLAERTGGTYSTLKVQPAELEDSGVYFCASSQDRGSSNSYNEQFFGPGTRLTVL.

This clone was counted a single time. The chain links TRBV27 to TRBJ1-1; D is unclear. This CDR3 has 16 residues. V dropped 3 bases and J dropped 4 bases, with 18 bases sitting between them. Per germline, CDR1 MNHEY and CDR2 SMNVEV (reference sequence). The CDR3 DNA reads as TGTGCCAGCAGTTTCTATTTGTCCGGGAGTGGCACTGAAGCTTTCTTT. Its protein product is CASSFYLSGSGTEAFF.

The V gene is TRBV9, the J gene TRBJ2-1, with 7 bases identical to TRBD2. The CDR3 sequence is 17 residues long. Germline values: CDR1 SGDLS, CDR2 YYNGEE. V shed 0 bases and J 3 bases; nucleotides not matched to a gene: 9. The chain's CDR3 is CASSVASGGVFYNEQFF. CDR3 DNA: TGTGCCAGCAGCGTAGCTTCGGGGGGAGTATTCTACAATGAGCAGTTCTTC.

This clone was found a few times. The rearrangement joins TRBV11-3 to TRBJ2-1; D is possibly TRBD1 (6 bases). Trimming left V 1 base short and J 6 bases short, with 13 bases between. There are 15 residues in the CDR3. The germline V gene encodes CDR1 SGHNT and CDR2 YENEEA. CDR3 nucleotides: TGTGCCAGCAGCTTAGGAACAGGGATTGGCAATGAGCAGTTCTTC. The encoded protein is CASSLGTGIGNEQFF.

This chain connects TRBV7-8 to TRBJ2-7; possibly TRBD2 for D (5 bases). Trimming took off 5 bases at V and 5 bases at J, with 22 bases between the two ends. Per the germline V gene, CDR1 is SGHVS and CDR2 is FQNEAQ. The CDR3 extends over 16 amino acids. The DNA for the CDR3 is TGTGCCAGCAGCGCCCCTGAGGGTTTGGATGTCCACGAGCAGTACTTC. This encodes CASSAPEGLDVHEQYF.

CDR3 sequence: CASSQGNQGAGYTF. The CDR3 DNA reads as TGCGCCAGCAGCCAGGGAAATCAGGGGGCTGGCTACACCTTC. V is TRBV4-3 and J is TRBJ1-2, with TRBD1 matching 8 bases. Germline V gene sequence: CDR1 LGHNA, CDR2 YSLEER. This CDR3 is built from 14 residues. V gave up 3 bases and J gave up 7 bases; unmatched junction bases: 7.

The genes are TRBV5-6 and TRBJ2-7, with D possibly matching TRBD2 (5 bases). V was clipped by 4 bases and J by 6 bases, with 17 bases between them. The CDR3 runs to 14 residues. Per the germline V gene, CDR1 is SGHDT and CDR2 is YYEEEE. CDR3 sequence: CASSLPSLEGEQYF. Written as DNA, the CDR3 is TGTGCCAGCAGCCTGCCTTCTTTAGAGGGCGAGCAGTACTTC.

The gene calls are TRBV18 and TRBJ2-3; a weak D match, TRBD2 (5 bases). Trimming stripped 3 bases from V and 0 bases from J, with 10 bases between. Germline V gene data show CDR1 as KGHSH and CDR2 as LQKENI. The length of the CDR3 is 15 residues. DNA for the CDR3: TGTGCCAGCTCACCCCTAGCACGTAGCACAGATACGCAGTATTTT. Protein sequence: CASSPLARSTDTQYF.

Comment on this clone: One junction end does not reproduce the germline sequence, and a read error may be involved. CDR3 sequence: CANSELEKLFF. CDR3 DNA: TGTGCCAACAGTGAACTTGAAAAACTGTTTTTT. The chain employs TRBV6-1 and TRBJ1-4; D gene unclear. The CDR3 spans 11 residues. Per the germline V gene, CDR1 is MNHNS and CDR2 is SASEGT.

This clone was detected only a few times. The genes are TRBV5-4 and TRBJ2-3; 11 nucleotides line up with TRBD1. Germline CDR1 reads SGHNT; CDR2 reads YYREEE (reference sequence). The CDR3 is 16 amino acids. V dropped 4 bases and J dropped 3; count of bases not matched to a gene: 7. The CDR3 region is CASSIRTGGVTDTQYF. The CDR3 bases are TGTGCCAGCAGCATTAGGACAGGGGGCGTGACAGATACGCAGTATTTT.

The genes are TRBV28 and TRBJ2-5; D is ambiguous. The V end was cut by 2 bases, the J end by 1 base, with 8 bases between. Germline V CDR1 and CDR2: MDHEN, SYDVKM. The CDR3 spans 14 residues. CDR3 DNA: TGTGCCAGCAGTTTACTCCAGGCCCAAGAGACCCAGTACTTC. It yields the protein CASSLLQAQETQYF.

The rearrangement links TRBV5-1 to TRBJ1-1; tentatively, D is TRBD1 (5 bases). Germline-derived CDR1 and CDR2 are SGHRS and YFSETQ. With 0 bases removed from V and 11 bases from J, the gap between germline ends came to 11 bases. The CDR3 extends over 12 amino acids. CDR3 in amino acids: CASSLDQRGAFF. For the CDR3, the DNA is TGCGCCAGCAGCTTGGATCAGCGGGGGGCTTTCTTT.

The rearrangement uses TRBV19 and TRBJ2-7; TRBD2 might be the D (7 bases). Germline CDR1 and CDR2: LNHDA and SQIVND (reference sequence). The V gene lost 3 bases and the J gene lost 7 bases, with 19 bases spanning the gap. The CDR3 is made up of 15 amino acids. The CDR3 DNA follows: TGTGCCAGTAGTATTGGTGGAGGGGGGGCCTGGGAGCAGTACTTC. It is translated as CASSIGGGGAWEQYF.